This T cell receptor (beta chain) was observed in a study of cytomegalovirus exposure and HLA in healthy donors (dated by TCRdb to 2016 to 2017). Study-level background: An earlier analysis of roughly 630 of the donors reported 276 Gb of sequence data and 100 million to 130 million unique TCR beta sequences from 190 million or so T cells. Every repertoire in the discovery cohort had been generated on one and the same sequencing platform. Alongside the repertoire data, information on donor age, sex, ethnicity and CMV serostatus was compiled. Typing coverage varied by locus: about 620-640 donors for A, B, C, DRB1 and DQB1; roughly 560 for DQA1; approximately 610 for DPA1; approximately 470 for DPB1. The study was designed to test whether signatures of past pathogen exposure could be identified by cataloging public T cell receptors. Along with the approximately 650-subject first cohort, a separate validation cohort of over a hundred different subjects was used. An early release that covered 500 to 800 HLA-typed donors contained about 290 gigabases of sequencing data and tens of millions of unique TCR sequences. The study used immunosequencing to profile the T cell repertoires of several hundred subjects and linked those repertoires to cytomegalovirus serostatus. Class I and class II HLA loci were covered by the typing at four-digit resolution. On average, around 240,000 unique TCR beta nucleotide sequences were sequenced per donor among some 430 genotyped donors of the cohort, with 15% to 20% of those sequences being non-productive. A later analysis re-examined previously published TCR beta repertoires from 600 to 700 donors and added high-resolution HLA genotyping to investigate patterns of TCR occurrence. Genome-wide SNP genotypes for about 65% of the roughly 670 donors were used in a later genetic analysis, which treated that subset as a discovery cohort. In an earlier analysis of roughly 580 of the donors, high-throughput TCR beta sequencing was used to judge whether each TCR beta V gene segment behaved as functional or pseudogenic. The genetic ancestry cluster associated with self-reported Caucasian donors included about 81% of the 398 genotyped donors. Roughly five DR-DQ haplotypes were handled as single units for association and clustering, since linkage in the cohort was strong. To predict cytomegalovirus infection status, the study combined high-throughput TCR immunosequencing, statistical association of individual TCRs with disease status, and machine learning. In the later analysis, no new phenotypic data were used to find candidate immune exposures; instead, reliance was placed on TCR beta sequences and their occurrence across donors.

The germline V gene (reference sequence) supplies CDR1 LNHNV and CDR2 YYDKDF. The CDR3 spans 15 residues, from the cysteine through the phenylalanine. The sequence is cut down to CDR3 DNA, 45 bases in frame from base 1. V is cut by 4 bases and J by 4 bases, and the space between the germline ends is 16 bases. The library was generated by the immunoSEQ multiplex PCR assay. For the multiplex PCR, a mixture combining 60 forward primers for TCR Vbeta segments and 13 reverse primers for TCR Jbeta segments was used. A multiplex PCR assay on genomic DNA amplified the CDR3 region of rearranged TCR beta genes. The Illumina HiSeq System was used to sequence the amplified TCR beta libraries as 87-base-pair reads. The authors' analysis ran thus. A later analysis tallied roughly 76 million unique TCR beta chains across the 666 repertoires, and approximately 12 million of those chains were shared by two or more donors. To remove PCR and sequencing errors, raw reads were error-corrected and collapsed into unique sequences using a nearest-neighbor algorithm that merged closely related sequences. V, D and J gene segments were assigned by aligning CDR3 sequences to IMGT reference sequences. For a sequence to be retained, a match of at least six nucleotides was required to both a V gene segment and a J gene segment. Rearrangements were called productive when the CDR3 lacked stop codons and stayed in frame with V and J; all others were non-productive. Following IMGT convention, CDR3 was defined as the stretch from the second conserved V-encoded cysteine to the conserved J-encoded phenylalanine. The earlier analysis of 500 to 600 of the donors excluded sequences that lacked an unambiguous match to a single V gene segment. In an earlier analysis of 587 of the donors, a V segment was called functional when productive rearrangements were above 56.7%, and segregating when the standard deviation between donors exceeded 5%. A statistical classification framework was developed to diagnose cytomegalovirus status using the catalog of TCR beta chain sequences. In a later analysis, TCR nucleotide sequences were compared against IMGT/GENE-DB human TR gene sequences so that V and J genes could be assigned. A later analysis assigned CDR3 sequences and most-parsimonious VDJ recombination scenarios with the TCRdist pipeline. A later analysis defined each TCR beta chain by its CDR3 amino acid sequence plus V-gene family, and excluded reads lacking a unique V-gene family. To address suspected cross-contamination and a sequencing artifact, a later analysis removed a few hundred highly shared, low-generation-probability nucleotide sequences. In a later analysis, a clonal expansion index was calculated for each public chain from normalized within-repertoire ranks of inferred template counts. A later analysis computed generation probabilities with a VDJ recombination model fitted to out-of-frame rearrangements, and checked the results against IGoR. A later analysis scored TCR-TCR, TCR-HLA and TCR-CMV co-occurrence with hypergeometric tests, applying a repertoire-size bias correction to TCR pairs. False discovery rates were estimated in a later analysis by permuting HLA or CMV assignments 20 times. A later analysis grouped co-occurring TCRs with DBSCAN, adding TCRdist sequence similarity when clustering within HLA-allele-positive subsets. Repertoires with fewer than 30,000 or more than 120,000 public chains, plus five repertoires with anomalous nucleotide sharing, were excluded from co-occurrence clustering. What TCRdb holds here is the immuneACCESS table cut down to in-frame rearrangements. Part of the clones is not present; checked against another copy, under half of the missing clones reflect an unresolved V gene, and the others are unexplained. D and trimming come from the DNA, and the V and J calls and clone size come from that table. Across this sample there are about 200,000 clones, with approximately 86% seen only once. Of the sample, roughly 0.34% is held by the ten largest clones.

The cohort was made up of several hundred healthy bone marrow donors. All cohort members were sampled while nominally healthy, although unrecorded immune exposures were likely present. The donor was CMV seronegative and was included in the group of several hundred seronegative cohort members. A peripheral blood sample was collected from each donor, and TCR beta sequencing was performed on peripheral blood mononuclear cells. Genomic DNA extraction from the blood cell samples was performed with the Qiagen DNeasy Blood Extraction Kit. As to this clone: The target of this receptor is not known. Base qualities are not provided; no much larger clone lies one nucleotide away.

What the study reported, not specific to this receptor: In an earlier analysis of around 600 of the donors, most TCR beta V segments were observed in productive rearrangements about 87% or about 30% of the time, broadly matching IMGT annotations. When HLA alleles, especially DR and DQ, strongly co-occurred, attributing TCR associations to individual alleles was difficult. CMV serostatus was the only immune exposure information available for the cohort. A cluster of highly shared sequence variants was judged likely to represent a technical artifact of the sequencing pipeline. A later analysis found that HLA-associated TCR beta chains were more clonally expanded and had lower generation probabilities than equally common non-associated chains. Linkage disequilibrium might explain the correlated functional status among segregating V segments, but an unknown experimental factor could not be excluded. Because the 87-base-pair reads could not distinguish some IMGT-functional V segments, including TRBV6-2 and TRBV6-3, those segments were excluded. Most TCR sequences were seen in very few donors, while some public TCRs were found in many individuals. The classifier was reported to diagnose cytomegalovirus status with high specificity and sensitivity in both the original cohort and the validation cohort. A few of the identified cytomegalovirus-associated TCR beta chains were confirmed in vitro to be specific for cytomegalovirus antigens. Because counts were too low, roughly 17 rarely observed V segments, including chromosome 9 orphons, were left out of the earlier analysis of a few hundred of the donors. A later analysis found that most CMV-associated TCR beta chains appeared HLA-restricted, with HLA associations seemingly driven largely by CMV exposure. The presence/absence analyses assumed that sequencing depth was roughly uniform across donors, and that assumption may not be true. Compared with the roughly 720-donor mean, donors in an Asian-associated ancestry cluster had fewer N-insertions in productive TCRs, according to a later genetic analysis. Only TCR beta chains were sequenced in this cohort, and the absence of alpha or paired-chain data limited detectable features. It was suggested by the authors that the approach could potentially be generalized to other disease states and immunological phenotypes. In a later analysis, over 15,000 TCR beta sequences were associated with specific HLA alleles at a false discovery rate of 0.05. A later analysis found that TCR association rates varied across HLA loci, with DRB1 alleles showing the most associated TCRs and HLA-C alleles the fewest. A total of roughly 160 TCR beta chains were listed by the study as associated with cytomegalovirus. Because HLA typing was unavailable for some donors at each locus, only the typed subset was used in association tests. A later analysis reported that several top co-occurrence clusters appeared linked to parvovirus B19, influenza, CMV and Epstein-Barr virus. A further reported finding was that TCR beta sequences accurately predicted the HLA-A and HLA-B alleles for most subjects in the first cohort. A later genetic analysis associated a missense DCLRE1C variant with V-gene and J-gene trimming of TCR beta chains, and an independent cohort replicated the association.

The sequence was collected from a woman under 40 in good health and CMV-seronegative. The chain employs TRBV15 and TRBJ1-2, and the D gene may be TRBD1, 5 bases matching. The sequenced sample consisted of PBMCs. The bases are TGTGCCACCAGCACCGGCCAGGGTTTGGGCTATGGCTACACCTTC. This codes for CATSTGQGLGYGYTF.